Listed below are T cell receptor beta chains from one sample, sequenced in a study of blood T cell repertoires in COVID-19. The table came from immunoSEQ multiplex PCR; TCRdb's copy has only in-frame clones and leaves some out. The table has 140,000 or so clones, 70% to 90% seen once. The specimen was peripheral blood. The receptors shown here come from a man in his forties or fifties with acute or convalescent COVID-19. The CDR3 runs from the conserved cysteine through the conserved F or W. D genes are given only for firm matches. Only part of the rows carry a size: once, few, many, or a class if the clone is expanded.

>TRBD1|.|TRBV9|TRBJ2-5
TGTGCCAGCACTCCGACAGGGGGCTTTGTCGAGACCCAGTACTTC
CASTPTGGFVETQYF
>TRBD2|once|TRBV2|TRBJ2-5
TGTGCCAGCACCCCCGGTCGGCTAGCGGGGGGAGGGCTTCGGGAGACCCAGTACTTC
CASTPGRLAGGGLRETQYF
>TRBD2|.|TRBV2|TRBJ2-2
TGTGCCAGCAGTGTTGGGACTAGCGGCGGGGAGCTGTTTTTT
CASSVGTSGGELFF
>.|.|TRBV29-1|TRBJ1-1
TGCAGCCTCCAGGCACGCGACACTGAAGCTTTCTTT
CSLQARDTEAFF
>TRBD2|.|TRBV24-1|TRBJ2-1
TGTGCCACCAGTGATCCCCGGGGGGGGCGATTTACAAATGTTGCTGAGCAGTTCTTC
CATSDPRGGRFTNVAEQFF
>TRBD1|.|TRBV7-9|TRBJ1-6
TGTGCCAGCAGGGACACAGGGGGTTTTTCACCCCTCCACTTT
CASRDTGGFSPLHF
>.|.|TRBV19|TRBJ1-4
TGTGCCAGTAGTATAGTCAGGGGCGAAAAACTGTTTTTT
CASSIVRGEKLFF
>.|.|TRBV7-7|TRBJ1-3
TGTGCTAGCAGCAGCAGGGTTGGAAACACCATATATTTT
CASSSRVGNTIYF
>TRBD1|.|TRBV12-3/TRBV12-4|TRBJ1-1
TGTGCCAGCAGTTTCAAGGGGGCGACTGAAGCTTTCTTT
CASSFKGATEAFF
>.|.|TRBV18|TRBJ2-7
TGTGCCAGCTCACAGGACACCGGGGGAGGCTACGAGCAGTACTTC
CASSQDTGGGYEQYF
>.|.|TRBV12-3/TRBV12-4|TRBJ2-1
TGTGCCAGCAGCCCGACAGCCTACAATGAGCAGTTCTTC
CASSPTAYNEQFF
>TRBD1|few|TRBV27|TRBJ1-4
TGTGCCAGCAGTTTAAGTAGGGGGCGAACTAATGAAAAACTGTTTTTT
CASSLSRGRTNEKLFF
>.|.|TRBV28|TRBJ2-5
TGTGCCAGCAGTTTATCTACAAACGGGCAAGAGACCCAGTACTTC
CASSLSTNGQETQYF
>.|.|TRBV6-5|TRBJ1-2
TGTGCCAGCAGTTACAGGTCAGGGTCTGGCTACACCTTC
CASSYRSGSGYTF
>.|.|TRBV11-3|TRBJ2-5
TGTGCCAGCAGCTTAGTTCCGGGATGGGAGGAGACCCAGTACTTC
CASSLVPGWEETQYF
>.|.|TRBV18|TRBJ2-5
TGTGCCAGCTCACCACCAGGCCCTAGAGAGACCCAGTACTTC
CASSPPGPRETQYF
>.|.|TRBV5-4|TRBJ2-1
TGTGCCAGCAGCCTCACTGGGCCGAGCTCCTACAATGAGCAGTTCTTC
CASSLTGPSSYNEQFF
>TRBD1|.|TRBV5-1|TRBJ2-1
TGCGCCAGCAGTGGGGACAGAAGCTCCTACAATGAGCAGTTCTTC
CASSGDRSSYNEQFF
>.|.|TRBV3-1/TRBV3-2|TRBJ1-6
TGTGCCAGCAGCCAAGGTGGAGGGGATTATTCACCCCTCCACTTT
CASSQGGGDYSPLHF
>TRBD1|.|TRBV12-5|TRBJ1-2
TGTGCTAGTGGTTTGTGGACAGGGAGAGGAGGCTACACCTTC
CASGLWTGRGGYTF
>TRBD1|.|TRBV12-5|TRBJ1-1
TGTGCTAGTGGTATGACAGGGGGGACTGAAGCTTTCTTT
CASGMTGGTEAFF
>TRBD1|.|TRBV2|TRBJ1-1
TGTGCCAGCAGTGAACAGGGGGCGGTGAACACTGAAGCTTTCTTT
CASSEQGAVNTEAFF
>TRBD1|few|TRBV5-6|TRBJ1-5
TGTGCCAGCAGCGCGAAGGCTGGGACAGCCGATCAGCCCCAGCATTTT
CASSAKAGTADQPQHF
>TRBD2|.|TRBV10-1|TRBJ2-1
TGCGCCAGCAGTGATCAGGTTGGGCTAGCGGCAGTGTTCTTC
CASSDQVGLAAVFF
>.|.|TRBV5-1|TRBJ1-4
TGCGCCAGCAAGTCCCCCGGGGGAGGGGATGAAAAACTGTTTTTT
CASKSPGGGDEKLFF
>.|.|TRBV3-1/TRBV3-2|TRBJ2-5
TGTGCCAGCAGCCTTTCCGCAGGGGAGACCCAGTACTTC
CASSLSAGETQYF
>.|.|TRBV7-2|TRBJ1-5
TGTGCCAGCAGAGGAGACAGCCGCAATCAGCCCCAGCATTTT
CASRGDSRNQPQHF